The following is a T cell receptor beta chain sequence with its context. Its antigen is as yet unknown. Data came from immunoSEQ multiplex PCR; TCRdb stores just in-frame clones and leaves some out. The sample lists fewer than 140,000 clones, approximately 90% occurring once. This sample is part of a study of cytomegalovirus exposure and HLA in healthy donors. Study in general: Later, an analysis reported that the roughly 120 validation repertoires had used the same platform as the roughly 650 first-cohort repertoires.

General study points: In the roughly 120 validation repertoires, a later analysis found that first-cohort TCR clusters tended to co-occur. In vitro data verified a few CMV-associated chains as specific for CMV antigens.

The sequenced sample consisted of PBMCs. The sequence was obtained from a woman younger than 35 in good health and CMV-seropositive.

CDR3 residues: CASIYGLGGPADGYTF. The CDR3 coding sequence is TGTGCCAGCATCTACGGACTGGGGGGACCAGCGGATGGCTACACCTTC. The V gene is TRBV7-9, the J gene TRBJ1-2; D may be TRBD1 (5 bases). The CDR3 consists of 16 residues. Germline CDR1 and CDR2: SEHNR and FQNEAQ (reference sequence). V lost 7 bases and J lost 6, with 24 bases in between.